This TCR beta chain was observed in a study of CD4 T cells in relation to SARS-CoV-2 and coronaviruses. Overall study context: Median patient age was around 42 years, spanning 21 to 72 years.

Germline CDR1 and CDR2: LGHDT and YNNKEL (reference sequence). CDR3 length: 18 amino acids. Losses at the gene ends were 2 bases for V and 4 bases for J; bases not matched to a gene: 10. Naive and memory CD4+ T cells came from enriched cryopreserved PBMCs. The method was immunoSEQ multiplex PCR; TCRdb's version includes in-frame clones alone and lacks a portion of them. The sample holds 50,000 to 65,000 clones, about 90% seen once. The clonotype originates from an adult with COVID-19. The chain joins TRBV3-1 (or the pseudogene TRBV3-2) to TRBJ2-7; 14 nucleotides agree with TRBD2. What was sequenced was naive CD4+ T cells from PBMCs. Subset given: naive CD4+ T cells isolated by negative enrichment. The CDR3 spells CASSQNPGTSGRSYEQYF. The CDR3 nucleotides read TGTGCCAGCAGCCAAAATCCCGGGACTAGCGGGAGATCGTACGAGCAGTACTTC.